The clone carrying this TCR beta chain was seen only once. Its target is not known. The data originate from a study of T cell responses to AZD1222 COVID-19 vaccine. Study-wide points: No day 14 peak samples; only post-peak repertoires were characterized. Just a handful of AZD1222 recipients tested seropositive at baseline. Spike-wide vaccine-associated CD4 TCRs dominated at 160-218 and 743-854. The sample set comprised mostly white British donors with more females, and clonal diversity was possibly underestimated.

Losses at the gene ends were 5 bases for V and 0 bases for J; bases not matched to a gene: 7. The CDR3 sequence is 17 residues long. Per the germline V gene, CDR1 is MNHNY and CDR2 is SVGAGI (reference sequence). TCRdb's table, derived via immunoSEQ multiplex PCR, lists solely in-frame clones and lacks some. Of 120,000 or so clones listed, 75% to 85% are singletons. This receptor was obtained from an adult who received the AZD1222 COVID-19 vaccine. The chain carries TRBV6-6 and TRBJ1-3, with TRBD1 identical over 10 bases. This specimen consisted of peripheral blood, obtained 28 days after the second AZD1222 dose. The CDR3 DNA reads as TGTGCCAGCAGTCAATTACGGGACAGGGGCTCTGGAAACACCATATATTTT. Protein sequence: CASSQLRDRGSGNTIYF.